Reported below is one TCR beta chain. Its antigen is not identified. The data derive from a study of identical twins. Each CDR3 protein gets one entry after TCRdb re-called the 5' RACE reads with MiXCR. Among roughly 570,000 distinct CDR3 sequences listed, more than 9% were seen once. Whole-study findings and limits: Cord blood beta clonotypes present at high abundance carried fewer insertions; no such pattern appeared in memory repertoires. Zero-insertion findings could be partly confounded by invariant cells (MAIT and iNKT cells).

CDR3 length: 14 amino acids. The germline V gene has CDR1 MNHEY and CDR2 SVGEGT. The V end was cut by 7 bases, the J end by 7 bases, with 16 bases between. The same sample was also studied in work on yellow fever vaccine responses in identical twins.

This clonotype was sampled from a woman aged 18-29 years in good health. This rearrangement joins TRBV6-2 or TRBV6-3 to TRBJ2-2; D may correspond to TRBD1 or TRBD2 (5 bases each). Sequencing was done on a sample of PBMCs. The DNA for the CDR3 is TGTGCCAGCACCACGGATCAGAGGGGCGGGGAGCTGTTTTTT. Translating it yields CASTTDQRGGELFF.